The sequence of this TCR beta chain was determined in a study of post-analysis software for immune sequencing data. Findings and caveats of the study: Elevated frequency relative to controls characterized several TRBV segments in patients, TRBV5-6, TRBV5-1 and TRBV20-1 among them. Normalized Chao1 diversity in multiple sclerosis patients fell significantly below that of controls.

V shed 6 bases, J shed 10 bases, and the junction held 9 bases outside the gene matches. This CDR3 region has 13 residues. Per germline, CDR1 LGHNT and CDR2 FRNRAP. With respect to this clonotype: What it recognizes is unknown.

Carried by the TCR beta cDNA libraries were unique molecular identifiers. TCRdb ran MiXCR on the PCR reads and lists one entry per CDR3 protein. The repertoire consists of some 890,000 distinct CDR3 sequences, with under 70% occurring once and the leading ten covering around 4.5%. This clonotype was sampled from a girl aged 5 to 17 with multiple sclerosis. This sequence joins TRBV12-5 and TRBJ2-1; 7 nucleotides line up with TRBD1. Sequencing input: blood. The CDR3 DNA sequence: TGTGCTAGTGGCCCCGGACAGGCGACGGAGCAGTTCTTC. It specifies CASGPGQATEQFF.